This TCR beta chain was profiled in a study of T cells after somatic rescue of genetic block. The CDR3 is 16 amino acids. The V and J ends lost 4 bases and 1 base, in that order; junction bases with no gene match: 3. CDR1 is KGHSH, CDR2 LQKENI, per germline. The repertoire was sequenced with immunoSEQ multiplex PCR; TCRdb's copy has only in-frame clones and lacks some. The sample comprises 65,000 to 70,000 clones, 92% of which are singletons, and around 3% rests with the top ten. The rearrangement uses TRBV18 and TRBJ2-2; 10 positions match TRBD1. Sequenced material: peripheral blood mononuclear cells (PBMCs). The source is a middle-aged man. The CDR3 nucleotides are TGTGCCAGCTCACGACAGGGGGCGGAGAACACCGGGGAGCTGTTTTTT. Its translation is CASSRQGAENTGELFF.